The TCR beta chain under discussion was sequenced for a study of cytomegalovirus exposure and HLA in healthy donors. Study-level points and caveats: It was 164 TCR beta chains that were listed as cytomegalovirus-associated.

A note on this clone: Antigen: not known.

The approximately 120-subject validation cohort, separate from the 666-subject first cohort, included the donors. Method: immunoSEQ multiplex PCR; TCRdb's copy keeps in-frame clones and lacks some. The repertoire holds fewer than 350,000 clones, with 85% to 90% as singletons. Input material: PBMCs. This receptor was identified in a woman in her late teens or twenties in good health and CMV-seronegative.

CDR3: CASRYTGGGGTGELFF. In nucleotides, the CDR3 is TGCGCCAGCAGATATACAGGGGGCGGCGGCACCGGGGAGCTGTTTTTT. J is TRBJ2-2 and V is TRBV4-1; TRBD1 agrees at 9 bases. J lost 4 bases, V lost 6 bases, and 9 bases had no gene match. This CDR3 region has 16 residues. Per germline, CDR1 MGHRA and CDR2 YSYEKL.